This T cell receptor beta chain was retrieved from a study of T cell clonotyping in hematopoietic cell transplantation. Sequenced by immunoSEQ multiplex PCR; TCRdb stores in-frame clones only, minus some. The repertoire holds about 11,000 clones, 91% seen once, with about 0.79% in the top ten. Comments on this clone: What it recognizes is unknown.

Study-wide results and limits: After transplant, recipient diversity fell while pathologically expanded clonotypes grew through day 180.

The CDR3 is 14 residues long. With 0 bases removed from V and 4 bases from J, the gap between germline ends came to 4 bases. Germline CDR1 reads MGHRA; CDR2 reads YSYEKL. This chain connects TRBV4-1 to TRBJ1-6; the D is unclear. Source material: peripheral blood mononuclear cells. The source of this sequence is a woman aged 50 to 60 in good health. Some clones in this sample may be carry-over from other donors' samples. The CDR3 is CASSQEGYNSPLHF. CDR3 bases: TGCGCCAGCAGCCAAGAGGGTTATAATTCACCCCTCCACTTT.